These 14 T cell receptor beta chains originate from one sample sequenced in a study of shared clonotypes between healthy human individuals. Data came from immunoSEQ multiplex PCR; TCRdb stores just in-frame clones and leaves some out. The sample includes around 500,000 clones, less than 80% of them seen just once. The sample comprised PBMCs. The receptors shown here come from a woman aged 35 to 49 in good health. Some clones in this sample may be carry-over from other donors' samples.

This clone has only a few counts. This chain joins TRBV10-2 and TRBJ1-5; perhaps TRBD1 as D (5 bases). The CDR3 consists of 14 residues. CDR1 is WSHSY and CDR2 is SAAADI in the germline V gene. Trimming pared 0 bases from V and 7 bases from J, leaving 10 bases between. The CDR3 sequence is CASSESRGRQPQHF. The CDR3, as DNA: TGCGCCAGCAGTGAGTCGCGGGGACGACAGCCCCAGCATTTT.

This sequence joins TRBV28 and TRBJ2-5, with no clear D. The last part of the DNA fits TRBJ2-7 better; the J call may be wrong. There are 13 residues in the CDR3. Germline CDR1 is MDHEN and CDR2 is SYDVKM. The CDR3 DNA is TGTGCCAGCAGTTTTGCACCATCCTACGAGCAGTACTTC. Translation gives CASSFAPSYEQYF.

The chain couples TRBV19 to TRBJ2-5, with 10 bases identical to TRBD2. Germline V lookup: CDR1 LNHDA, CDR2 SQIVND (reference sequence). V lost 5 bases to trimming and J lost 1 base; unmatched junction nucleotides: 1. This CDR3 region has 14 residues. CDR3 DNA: TGTGCCAGTAGTCGACTAGCGGGCCAAGAGACCCAGTACTTC. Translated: CASSRLAGQETQYF.

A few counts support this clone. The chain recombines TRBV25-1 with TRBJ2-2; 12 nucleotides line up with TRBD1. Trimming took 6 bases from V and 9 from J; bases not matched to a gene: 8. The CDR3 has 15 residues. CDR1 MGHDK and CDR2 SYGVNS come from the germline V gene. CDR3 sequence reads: CASRGTGGASRELFF. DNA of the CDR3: TGTGCCAGCAGGGGGACAGGGGGCGCTTCCAGGGAGCTGTTTTTT.

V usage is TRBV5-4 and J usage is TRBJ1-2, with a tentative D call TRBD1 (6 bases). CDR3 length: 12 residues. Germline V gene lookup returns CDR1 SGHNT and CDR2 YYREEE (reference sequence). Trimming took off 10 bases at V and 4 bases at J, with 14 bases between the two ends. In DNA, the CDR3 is TGTGCCGCTTCAGGGGACGGCTATGGCTACACCTTC. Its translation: CAASGDGYGYTF. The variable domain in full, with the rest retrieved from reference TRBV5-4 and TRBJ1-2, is ETGVTQSPTHLIKTRGQQVTLRCSSQSGHNTVSWYQQALGQGPQFIFQYYREEENGRGNFPPRFSGLQFPNYSSELNVNALELDDSALYLCAASGDGYGYTFGSGTRLTVV.

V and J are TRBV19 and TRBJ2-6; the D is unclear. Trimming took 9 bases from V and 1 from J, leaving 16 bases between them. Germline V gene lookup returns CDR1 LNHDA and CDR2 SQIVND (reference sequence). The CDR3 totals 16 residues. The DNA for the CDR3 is TGTGCCAGCGCCACCGGGCCGGCGTCTGGGGCCAACGTCCTGACTTTC. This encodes CASATGPASGANVLTF.

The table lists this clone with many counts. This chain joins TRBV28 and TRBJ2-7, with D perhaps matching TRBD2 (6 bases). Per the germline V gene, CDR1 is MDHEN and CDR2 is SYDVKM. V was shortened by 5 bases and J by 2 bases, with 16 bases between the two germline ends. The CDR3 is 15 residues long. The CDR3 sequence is CASSPHGLTTYEQYF. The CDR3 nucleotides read TGTGCCAGCAGTCCCCATGGACTAACAACCTACGAGCAGTACTTC.

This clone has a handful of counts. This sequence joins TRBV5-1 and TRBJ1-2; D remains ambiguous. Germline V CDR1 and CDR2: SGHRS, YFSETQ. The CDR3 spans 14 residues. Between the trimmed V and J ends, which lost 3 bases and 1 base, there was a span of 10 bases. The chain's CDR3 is CASSSETVNYGYTF. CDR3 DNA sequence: TGCGCCAGCAGCTCAGAGACGGTTAACTATGGCTACACCTTC.

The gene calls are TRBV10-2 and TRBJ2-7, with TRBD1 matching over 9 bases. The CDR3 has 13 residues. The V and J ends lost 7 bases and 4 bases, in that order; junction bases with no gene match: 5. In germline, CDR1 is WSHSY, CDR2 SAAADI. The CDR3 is CASKGGQGYEQYF. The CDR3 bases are TGCGCCAGCAAGGGGGGACAGGGATACGAGCAGTACTTC.

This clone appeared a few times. The CDR3 nucleotides read TGTGCCAGCAGCTTCGGCAGACTCGGCCTTGCAGATACGCAGTATTTT. Translating it yields CASSFGRLGLADTQYF. The chain links TRBV7-2 to TRBJ2-3; D unclear. CDR1 and CDR2 (germline): SGHTA, FQGNSA. The CDR3 has 16 amino acids. V was cut by 3 bases and J by 4 bases, with 17 bases left in between. Based on the CDR3 plus reference TRBV7-2 and TRBJ2-3, the full variable domain is GAGVSQSPSNKVTEKGKDVELRCDPISGHTALYWYRQSLGQGLEFLIYFQGNSAPDKSGLPSDRFSAERTGGSVSTLTIQRTQQEDSAVYLCASSFGRLGLADTQYFGPGTRLTVL.

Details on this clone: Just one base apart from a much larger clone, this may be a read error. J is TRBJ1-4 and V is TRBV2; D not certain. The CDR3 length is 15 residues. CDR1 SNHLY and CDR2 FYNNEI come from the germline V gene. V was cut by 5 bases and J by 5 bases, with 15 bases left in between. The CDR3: CASSPKSGFNEKLFF. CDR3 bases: TGTGCCAGCAGTCCCAAATCAGGTTTCAATGAAAAACTGTTTTTT.

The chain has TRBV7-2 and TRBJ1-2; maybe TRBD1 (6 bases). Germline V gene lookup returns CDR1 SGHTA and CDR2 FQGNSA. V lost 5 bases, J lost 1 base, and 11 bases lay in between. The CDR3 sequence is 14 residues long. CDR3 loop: CASSPTQGNYGYTF. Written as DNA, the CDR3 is TGTGCCAGCAGCCCGACACAGGGTAACTATGGCTACACCTTC.

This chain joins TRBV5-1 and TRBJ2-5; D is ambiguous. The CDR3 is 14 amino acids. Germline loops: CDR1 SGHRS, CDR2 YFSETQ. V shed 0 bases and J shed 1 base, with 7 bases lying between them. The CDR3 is CASSLAGFQETQYF. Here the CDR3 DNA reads TGCGCCAGCAGCTTGGCGGGCTTCCAAGAGACCCAGTACTTC. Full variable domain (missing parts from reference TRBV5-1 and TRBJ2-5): KAGVTQTPRYLIKTRGQQVTLSCSPISGHRSVSWYQQTPGQGLQFLFEYFSETQRNKGNFPGRFSGRQFSNSRSEMNVSTLELGDSALYLCASSLAGFQETQYFGPGTRLLVL.

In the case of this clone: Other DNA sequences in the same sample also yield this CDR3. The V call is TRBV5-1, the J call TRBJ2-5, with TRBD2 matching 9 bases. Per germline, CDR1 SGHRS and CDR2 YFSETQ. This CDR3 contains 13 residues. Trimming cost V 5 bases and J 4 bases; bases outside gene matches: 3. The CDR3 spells CASSLAGTETQYF. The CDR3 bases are TGCGCCAGCAGTCTAGCGGGAACAGAGACCCAGTACTTC.